The clone carrying this T cell receptor beta chain was recorded only once. What it recognizes is unknown. These data are taken from a study of T cell repertoires in cytomegalovirus infection. TCRdb passed the reads through MiXCR, listing each CDR3 protein once. The sample has about 920,000 distinct CDR3 sequences, 25% to 40% seen once; the top ten hold under 15%. Trimming cost V 1 base and J 2 bases, with 15 bases left between them. CDR1 is WSHSY and CDR2 is SAAADI in the germline V gene. This CDR3 contains 16 residues. The genes are TRBV10-2 and TRBJ2-7; a possible D gene is TRBD1 (6 bases). Sample: cultured CD8+ T cells from PBMCs, taken from culture after CMV antigen stimulation. The sequence derives from a human donor in good health (CMV status not recorded). Some clones in this sample may be carry-over from other donors' samples. The CDR3 is CASSEWPRQATYEQYV. The CDR3 bases are TGCGCCAGCAGTGAGTGGCCCAGACAGGCCACCTACGAGCAGTACGTC.